This T cell receptor beta chain was captured by sequencing in a study of blood T cell repertoires in COVID-19. Background on the study: Sites across the United States, Italy and Spain contributed samples from acute and convalescent COVID-19. The analysed material was cDNA or gDNA that came from T cells, B-cell-depleted T cells, or PBMCs.

Germline V lookup: CDR1 MNHNY, CDR2 SVGAGI (reference sequence). This CDR3 comprises 13 residues. V was clipped by 6 bases and J by 10 bases, with 13 bases between them. As handled by the study authors: Researchers report that nucleated cell counts were estimated from reference gene primer amplification. The assay was immunoSEQ multiplex PCR, and TCRdb's table has in-frame clones only and misses some. V and J calls and clone size follow that table, whereas D and trimming were derived from the DNA. The repertoire holds about 150,000 clones, 80% to 90% seen once, with around 15% in the top ten. The clonotype was recovered from a man aged 18 to 29 with COVID-19, enrolled during active disease. The sample taken for sequencing was peripheral blood. V usage is TRBV6-6 and J usage is TRBJ1-6, with a weak D call TRBD1 (5 bases). CDR3 DNA: TGTGCCAGCAGCCTGGACACCTCCTCACCCCTCCACTTT. The encoded protein is CASSLDTSSPLHF.